This TCR beta chain was captured in a study of cytotoxic CD8 clonotypes in ibrutinib-treated CLL. Turning to the study itself: Across the patients, around 10 were relapsed/refractory, some 14 treatment-naive and roughly 17 IGHV unmutated.

Here immunoSEQ multiplex PCR was the method, and the copy in TCRdb shows in-frame clones only, minus some. The sample lists about 140,000 clones, around 84% seen once, with 7.6% in the top ten. The sequencing used PBMCs, collected after 36 months of ibrutinib treatment. This TCR was sampled from a human donor with chronic lymphocytic leukemia.

This CDR3 reads CASSLRDRTYGYTF. The CDR3 nucleotides read TGTGCCAGCAGCCTGAGGGACAGAACCTATGGCTACACCTTC. The chain joins TRBV5-6 to TRBJ1-2; 7 bases match TRBD1. CDR1 is SGHDT and CDR2 is YYEEEE in the germline V gene. V was pared by 4 bases and J by 4 bases, with 7 bases of the junction left unmatched. The CDR3 length is 14 residues.